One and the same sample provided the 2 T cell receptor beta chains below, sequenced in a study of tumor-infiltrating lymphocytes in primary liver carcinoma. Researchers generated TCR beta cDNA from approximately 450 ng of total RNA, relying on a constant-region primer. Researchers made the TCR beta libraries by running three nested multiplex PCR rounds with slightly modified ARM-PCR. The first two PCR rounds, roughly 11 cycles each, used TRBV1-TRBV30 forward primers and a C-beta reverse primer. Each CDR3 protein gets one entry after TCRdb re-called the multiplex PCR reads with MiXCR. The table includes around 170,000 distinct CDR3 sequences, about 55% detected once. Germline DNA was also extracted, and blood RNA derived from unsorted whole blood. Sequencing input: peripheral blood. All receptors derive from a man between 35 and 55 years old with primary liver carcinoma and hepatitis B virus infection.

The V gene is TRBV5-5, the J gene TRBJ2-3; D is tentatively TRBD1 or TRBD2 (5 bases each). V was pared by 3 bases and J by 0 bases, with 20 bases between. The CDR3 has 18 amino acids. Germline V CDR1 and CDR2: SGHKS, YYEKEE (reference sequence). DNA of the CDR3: TGTGCCAGCAGCTGGGAGAGTTTCGGGGCCAGGAGCACAGATACGCAGTATTTT. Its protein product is CASSWESFGARSTDTQYF.

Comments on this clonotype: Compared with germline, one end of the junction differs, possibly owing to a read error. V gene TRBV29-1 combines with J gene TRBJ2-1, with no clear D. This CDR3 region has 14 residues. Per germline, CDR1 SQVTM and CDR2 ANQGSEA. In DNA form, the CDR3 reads TGCAGCGTTGCAGGCAGCCCTACCTACATTGAGCAGTTCTTC. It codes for CSVAGSPTYIEQFF.